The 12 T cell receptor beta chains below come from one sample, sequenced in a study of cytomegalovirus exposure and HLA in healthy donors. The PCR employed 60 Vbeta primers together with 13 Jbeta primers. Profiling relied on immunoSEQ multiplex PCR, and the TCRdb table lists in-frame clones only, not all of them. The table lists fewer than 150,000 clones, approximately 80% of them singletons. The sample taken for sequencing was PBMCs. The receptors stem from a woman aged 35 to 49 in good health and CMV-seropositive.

The CDR3 DNA sequence: TGTGCCAGCAGCGTACAGGGGGTGGGCACTGAAGCTTTCTTT. It codes for CASSVQGVGTEAFF. This chain uses TRBV11-3 with TRBJ1-1; 8 positions match TRBD1. This CDR3 region has 14 residues. J was trimmed by 4 bases and V by 5 bases; bases with no gene match: 6. The V gene's germline CDR1 is SGHNT and CDR2 YENEEA.

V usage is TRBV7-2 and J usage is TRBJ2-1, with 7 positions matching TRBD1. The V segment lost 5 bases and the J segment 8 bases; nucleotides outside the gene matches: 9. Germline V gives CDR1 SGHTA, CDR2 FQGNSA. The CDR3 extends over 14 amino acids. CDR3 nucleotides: TGTGCCAGCAGCCCCAGACAGGGCTCCCATGAGCAGTTCTTC. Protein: CASSPRQGSHEQFF.

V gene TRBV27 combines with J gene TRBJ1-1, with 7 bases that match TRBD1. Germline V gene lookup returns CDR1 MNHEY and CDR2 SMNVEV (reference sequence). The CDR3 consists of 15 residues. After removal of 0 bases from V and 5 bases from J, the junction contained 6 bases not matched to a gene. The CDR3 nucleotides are TGTGCCAGCAGTTTATCAGGGGGCGCTACGACTGAAGCTTTCTTT. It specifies CASSLSGGATTEAFF.

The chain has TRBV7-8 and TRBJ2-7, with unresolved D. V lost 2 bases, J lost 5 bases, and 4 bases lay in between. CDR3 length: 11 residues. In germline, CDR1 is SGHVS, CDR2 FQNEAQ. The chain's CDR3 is CASSLNNEQYF. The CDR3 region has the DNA TGTGCCAGCAGCTTAAATAACGAGCAGTACTTC.

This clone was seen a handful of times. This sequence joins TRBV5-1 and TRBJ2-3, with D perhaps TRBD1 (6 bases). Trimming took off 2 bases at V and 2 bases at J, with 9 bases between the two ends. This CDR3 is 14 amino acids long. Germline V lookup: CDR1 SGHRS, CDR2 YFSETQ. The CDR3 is CASSLQGTTDTQYF. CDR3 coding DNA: TGCGCCAGCAGCTTACAGGGCACCACAGATACGCAGTATTTT.

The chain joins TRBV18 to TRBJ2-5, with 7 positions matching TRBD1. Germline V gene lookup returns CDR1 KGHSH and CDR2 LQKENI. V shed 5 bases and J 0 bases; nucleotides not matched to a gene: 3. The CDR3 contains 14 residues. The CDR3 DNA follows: TGTGCCAGCTCAGTACAGGGGAACCAAGAGACCCAGTACTTC. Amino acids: CASSVQGNQETQYF.

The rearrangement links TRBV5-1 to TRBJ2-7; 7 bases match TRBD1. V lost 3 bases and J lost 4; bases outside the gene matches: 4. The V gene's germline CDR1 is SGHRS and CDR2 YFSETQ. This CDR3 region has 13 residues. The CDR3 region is CASSSTGVYEQYF. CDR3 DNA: TGCGCCAGCAGCTCCACAGGGGTTTACGAGCAGTACTTC. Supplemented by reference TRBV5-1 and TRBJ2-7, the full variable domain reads KAGVTQTPRYLIKTRGQQVTLSCSPISGHRSVSWYQQTPGQGLQFLFEYFSETQRNKGNFPGRFSGRQFSNSRSEMNVSTLELGDSALYLCASSSTGVYEQYFGPGTRLTVT.

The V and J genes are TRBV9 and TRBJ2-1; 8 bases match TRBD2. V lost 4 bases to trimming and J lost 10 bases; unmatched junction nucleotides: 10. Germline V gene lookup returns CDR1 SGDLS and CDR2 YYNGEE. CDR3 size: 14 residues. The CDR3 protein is CASSSSGGGREQFF. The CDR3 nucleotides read TGTGCCAGCAGCTCAAGTGGTGGCGGGAGGGAGCAGTTCTTC.

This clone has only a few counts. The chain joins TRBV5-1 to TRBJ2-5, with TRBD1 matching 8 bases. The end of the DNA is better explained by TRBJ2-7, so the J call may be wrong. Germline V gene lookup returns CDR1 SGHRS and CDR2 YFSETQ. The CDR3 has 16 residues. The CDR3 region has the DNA TGCGCCAGCAGCATCGCAGGGGGCGCAGGATCCTACGAGCAGTACTTC. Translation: CASSIAGGAGSYEQYF.

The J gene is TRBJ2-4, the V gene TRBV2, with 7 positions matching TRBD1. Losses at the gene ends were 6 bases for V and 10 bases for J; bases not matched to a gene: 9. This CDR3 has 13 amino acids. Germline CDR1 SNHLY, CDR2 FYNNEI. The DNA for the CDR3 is TGTGCCAGCAGCCGCGCTAACAGGGGAATTCAGTACTTC. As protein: CASSRANRGIQYF.

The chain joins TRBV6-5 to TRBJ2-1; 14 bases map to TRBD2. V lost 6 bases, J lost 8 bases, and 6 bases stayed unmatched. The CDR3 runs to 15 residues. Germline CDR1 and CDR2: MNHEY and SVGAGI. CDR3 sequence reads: CASSPGTSGRDEQFF. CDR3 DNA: TGTGCCAGCAGCCCCGGGACTAGCGGGAGAGATGAGCAGTTCTTC.

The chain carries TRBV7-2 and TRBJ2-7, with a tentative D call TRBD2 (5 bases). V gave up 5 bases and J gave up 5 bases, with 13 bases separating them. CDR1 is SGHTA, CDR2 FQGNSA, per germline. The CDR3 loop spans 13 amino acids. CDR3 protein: CASSDGRPHEQYF. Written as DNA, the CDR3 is TGTGCCAGCAGCGATGGGAGACCTCACGAGCAGTACTTC.